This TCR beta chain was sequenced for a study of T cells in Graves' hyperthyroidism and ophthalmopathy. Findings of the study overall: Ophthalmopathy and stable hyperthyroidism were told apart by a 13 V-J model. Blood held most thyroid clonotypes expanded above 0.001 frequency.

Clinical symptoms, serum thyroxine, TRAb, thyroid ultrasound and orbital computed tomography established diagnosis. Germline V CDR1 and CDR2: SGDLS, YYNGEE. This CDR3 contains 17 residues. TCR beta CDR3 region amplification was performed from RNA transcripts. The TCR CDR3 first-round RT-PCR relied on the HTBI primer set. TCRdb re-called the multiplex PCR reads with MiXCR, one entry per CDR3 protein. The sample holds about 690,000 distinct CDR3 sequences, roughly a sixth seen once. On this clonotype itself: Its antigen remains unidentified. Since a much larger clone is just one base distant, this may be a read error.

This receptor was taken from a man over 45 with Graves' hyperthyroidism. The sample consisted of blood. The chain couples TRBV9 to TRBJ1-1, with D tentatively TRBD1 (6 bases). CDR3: CASSVDARGFMNNEAFF. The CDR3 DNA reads TGTGCCAGCAGCGTAGACGCCAGGGGCTTTATGAACAATGAAGCTTTCTTT.